This T cell receptor (delta chain) was recovered during a study of γδ T cells in repeated Plasmodium falciparum infection. Turning to the study itself: Malaria-naive adults were infected with P. falciparum NF54 four times over about 600 days. General study results and limits: Compared with Australian children, Malian Vdelta2-negative repertoires seemed more clonal, less diverse, less shared. Vgamma9/Vdelta2+ repertoires stayed stably polyclonal over time and infection.

This clone has more than one count but fewer than ten. The antigen remains undetermined. A read error is the likely source, as a far larger clone sits one nucleotide away. Other DNA variants within this sample encode the same CDR3. TCRdb re-called the multiplex PCR reads using CATT. The sample lists 75,000 to 95,000 delta-chain clones; 0.75% to 1% were seen once. Bulk repertoires came from Vgamma9/Vdelta2+ or Vdelta2-negative gammadelta T cells flow-sorted from PBMC. The CDR3 is made up of 16 amino acids. Per germline, CDR1 TSWWSYY and CDR2 QGS. The sequencing input was gamma-delta T cells from blood. The receptor was isolated from a pool of human donors (malaria-infected and uninfected, not separated). The rearrangement links TRDV1 to TRDJ1; possible D gene TRDD2, 5 bases. Germline matching of the DNA provided the J gene here, since TCRdb leaves it blank. The CDR3 sequence: CALLKGWPSGTDKLIF. The CDR3 nucleotides read TGTGCTCTTCTAAAGGGGTGGCCTTCGGGAACCGACAAACTCATCTTT.